This entry lists 12 T cell receptor beta chains sequenced from one sample in a study of blood T cells in healthy people across ages. The use of a sample-barcoded 5' primer and a J-beta primer mix characterized a second PCR of roughly 7 to 11 cycles. Using its own MiXCR run on the 5' RACE reads, TCRdb lists one record per CDR3 protein. This sample has about 680,000 distinct CDR3 sequences; approximately 49% occur once, and the top ten carry roughly 34%. Sequenced material: blood. The receptors derive from a woman between 55 and 75 years old in good health.

This clonotype appeared a few times. V and J are TRBV20-1 and TRBJ2-1; 13 bases are a match to TRBD2. The J segment lost 10 bases and the V segment lost 6 bases, leaving 9 bases of the junction unmatched. Germline V gene lookup returns CDR1 DFQATT and CDR2 SNEGSKA (reference sequence). The CDR3 is 14 amino acids. The CDR3 region is CSAWTSGRGREQFF. In nucleotides, the CDR3 is TGCAGTGCCTGGACTAGCGGGAGAGGGAGGGAGCAGTTCTTC.

This chain links TRBV20-1 with TRBJ2-7, with D unresolved. Trimming stripped 0 bases from V and 2 bases from J, with 17 bases between. This CDR3 is built from 16 residues. Germline V gene data show CDR1 as DFQATT and CDR2 as SNEGSKA (reference sequence). The CDR3 here is CSARDPPQFFTYEQYF. The DNA of the CDR3 is TGCAGTGCTAGAGACCCACCCCAGTTCTTCACCTACGAGCAGTACTTC.

There are a few counts of this clonotype. This chain joins TRBV29-1 and TRBJ2-1; D is perhaps TRBD1 (5 bases). V shed 7 bases and J shed 2 bases, with 15 bases lying between them. The CDR3 is made up of 14 amino acids. From germline, CDR1 is SQVTM and CDR2 ANQGSEA. CDR3 region: CSAEKGAPYNEQFF. The CDR3 nucleotides read TGCAGCGCAGAAAAAGGGGCGCCCTACAATGAGCAGTTCTTC.

The chain combines TRBV2 with TRBJ1-1; D not resolved. CDR1 and CDR2 (germline): SNHLY, FYNNEI. The CDR3 loop spans 14 amino acids. Trimming took 7 bases from V and 0 from J, leaving 12 bases between them. In nucleotides, the CDR3 is TGTGCCAGCACCGTACTGGGCCTGAACACTGAAGCTTTCTTT. It specifies CASTVLGLNTEAFF.

This clonotype was observed a handful of times. The V and J genes are TRBV18 and TRBJ2-7; D is tentatively TRBD1 or TRBD2 (5 bases each). Trimming pared 4 bases from V and 0 bases from J, leaving 10 bases between. The germline CDR1 and CDR2 sequences are KGHSH and LQKENI. CDR3 length: 14 residues. This CDR3 reads CASSRGSSSYEQYF. The CDR3 DNA follows: TGTGCCAGCTCACGGGGGTCTAGCTCCTACGAGCAGTACTTC.

The chain links TRBV24-1 to TRBJ2-3, with D tentatively TRBD2 (5 bases). The CDR3 is 15 residues long. The ends were cut back, 4 bases at V and 6 bases at J, with 16 bases in the middle. Germline values: CDR1 KGHDR, CDR2 SFDVKD. CDR3 loop: CATSENSGKADTQYF. In DNA, the CDR3 is TGTGCCACCAGTGAGAACTCGGGGAAGGCGGATACGCAGTATTTT.

This clonotype was observed many times. The J gene is TRBJ2-5, the V gene TRBV3-1; TRBD1 aligns across 9 bases. CDR1 LGHDT and CDR2 YNNKEL come from the germline V gene (reference sequence). V was pared by 3 bases and J by 3 bases, with 8 bases of the junction left unmatched. The CDR3 covers 16 residues. Written as DNA, the CDR3 is TGTGCCAGCAGCCACTCGTCGACAGGGGGAAAAGAGACCCAGTACTTC. The encoded protein is CASSHSSTGGKETQYF.

The chain recombines TRBV19 with TRBJ2-7; D may be TRBD1 or TRBD2 (6 bases each). The V end was cut by 7 bases, the J end by 2 bases, with 21 bases between. The CDR3 length is 16 residues. Germline CDR1 and CDR2: LNHDA and SQIVND (reference sequence). The DNA of the CDR3 is TGTGCCAGTACCGATACGGGGGCAGGTCGGACCTACGAGCAGTACTTC. It is translated as CASTDTGAGRTYEQYF.

The V call is TRBV7-2, the J call TRBJ1-1; 7 positions match TRBD1. V trimming: 6 bases; J trimming: 9 bases; junction bases outside the gene matches: 13. This CDR3 has 14 amino acids. Per the germline V gene, CDR1 is SGHTA and CDR2 is FQGNSA. The CDR3 coding sequence is TGTGCCAGCAGTTACCAAGTCCGGGACAGCAAAGCTTTCTTT. This encodes CASSYQVRDSKAFF.

This clonotype occurred a few times. V gene TRBV7-8 combines with J gene TRBJ2-6, with no clear D. The germline gives CDR1 SGHVS, CDR2 FQNEAQ. CDR3 length: 15 residues. The V gene lost 5 bases and the J gene lost 1 base, with 9 bases spanning the gap. CDR3 coding DNA: TGTGCCAGCAGCGTTGACCAGTCTGGGGCCAACGTCCTGACTTTC. It codes for CASSVDQSGANVLTF.

This clonotype was counted once. The chain recombines TRBV11-2 with TRBJ2-2, with D maybe TRBD1 (6 bases). CDR3 length equals 13 residues. CDR1 is SGHAT and CDR2 is FQNNGV in the germline V gene. Trimming pared 5 bases from V and 7 bases from J, leaving 11 bases between. The CDR3 loop is CASSAQGSGELFF. DNA for the CDR3: TGTGCCAGCAGCGCTCAGGGGAGCGGGGAGCTGTTTTTT.

This sequence joins TRBV4-2 and TRBJ2-3; 8 nucleotides line up with TRBD1. Trimming at V came to 5 bases and at J to 0 bases, leaving 7 bases not matched to a gene. CDR3 length: 16 residues. Germline V gene sequence: CDR1 LGHNA, CDR2 YNFKEQ. CDR3: CASSYATGESTDTQYF. The CDR3 DNA is TGTGCCAGCAGCTACGCGACAGGGGAAAGCACAGATACGCAGTATTTT.